This entry lists 20 T cell receptor beta chains sequenced from one sample in a study of post-analysis software for immune sequencing data. Their target antigens are unknown. Study results and caveats: Five or six TRBV segments, TRBV5-6, TRBV5-1 and TRBV20-1 among them, were found more frequent in patients than controls.

Tagging with unique molecular identifiers was a feature of the TCR beta cDNA libraries. MiXCR was run by TCRdb on the PCR reads, yielding one entry per CDR3 protein. Seen here are hundreds of thousands of distinct CDR3 sequences, just under 30% observed once, and the top ten hold roughly 0.57%. Sequenced material: blood. The receptors stem from a girl between 10 and 17 years old with multiple sclerosis.

The chain has TRBV20-1 and TRBJ2-5; D possibly uses TRBD1 or TRBD2 (5 bases each). With 6 bases removed from V and 7 bases from J, the gap between germline ends came to 18 bases. CDR1 and CDR2 from the germline V gene are DFQATT and SNEGSKA (reference sequence). CDR3 length: 13 residues. This chain's CDR3 is CSARGKGRVTQYF. Here the CDR3 DNA reads TGCAGTGCCCGGGGCAAGGGGCGCGTGACCCAGTACTTC.

This clonotype was counted between two and nine times. The V gene is TRBV20-1, the J gene TRBJ2-1; maybe TRBD2 (7 bases). The V end was cut by 1 base, the J end by 10 bases, with 11 bases between. Germline V gives CDR1 DFQATT, CDR2 SNEGSKA (reference sequence). The CDR3 consists of 12 residues. CDR3 amino acids: CSARGGGGEQFF. CDR3 coding DNA: TGCAGTGCTAGAGGCGGGGGCGGGGAGCAGTTCTTC.

The rearrangement joins TRBV7-2 to TRBJ2-5; possible D gene TRBD1, 5 bases. The CDR3 consists of 13 residues. The ends were cut back, 4 bases at V and 5 bases at J, with 11 bases in the middle. Per germline, CDR1 SGHTA and CDR2 FQGNSA. CDR3 region: CASSWPGPETQYF. CDR3 DNA sequence: TGTGCCAGCAGCTGGCCAGGGCCGGAGACCCAGTACTTC.

The V gene is TRBV27, the J gene TRBJ2-1, with D possibly being TRBD2 (6 bases). Germline loops: CDR1 MNHEY, CDR2 SMNVEV (reference sequence). This CDR3 is built from 15 residues. Trimming pared 2 bases from V and 6 bases from J, leaving 14 bases between. CDR3 DNA sequence: TGTGCCAGCAGTTTACGGCGGGACGCCGGCAATGAGCAGTTCTTC. Its translation is CASSLRRDAGNEQFF.

The chain is built from TRBV6-4 and TRBJ1-1, with 9 bases identical to TRBD1. The CDR3 totals 14 residues. J gave up 6 bases and V 4 bases, and 6 bases lay outside the gene matches. Germline CDR1 reads MRHNA; CDR2 reads SNTAGT. The CDR3 DNA is TGTGCCAGCAGTGCCCGGGACAGGGAGTCTGAAGCTTTCTTT. Translation gives CASSARDRESEAFF.

V is TRBV6-5 and J is TRBJ1-1; a possible D gene is TRBD1 (5 bases). This CDR3 contains 17 residues. V dropped 0 bases and J dropped 4 bases, with 18 bases sitting between them. Germline V CDR1 and CDR2: MNHEY, SVGAGI. CDR3 coding DNA: TGTGCCAGCAGTTACTCGACCAGGGCCGACGGGAGCACTGAAGCTTTCTTT. Residues: CASSYSTRADGSTEAFF.

This clonotype was seen a few times. The chain uses TRBV20-1 and TRBJ2-5, with D unclear. V was clipped by 6 bases and J by 2 bases, with 13 bases between them. Germline CDR1 and CDR2: DFQATT and SNEGSKA (reference sequence). This CDR3 contains 13 residues. The CDR3: CSAVNLIQETQYF. Written as DNA, the CDR3 is TGCAGTGCCGTAAATCTTATTCAAGAGACCCAGTACTTC.

This clonotype turned up a few times. This chain connects TRBV19 to TRBJ2-3; D assignment may be TRBD1 or TRBD2 (5 bases each). Germline CDR1 reads LNHDA; CDR2 reads SQIVND (reference sequence). V was clipped by 9 bases and J by 2 bases, with 15 bases between them. The CDR3 extends over 14 amino acids. The CDR3 loop is CASHGTGITDTQYF. CDR3 in DNA: TGTGCCAGCCACGGGACGGGAATCACAGATACGCAGTATTTT.

This clonotype has a handful of counts. The chain recombines TRBV29-1 with TRBJ2-7; TRBD2 matches at 7 bases. The CDR3 loop spans 11 amino acids. V was pared by 7 bases and J by 4 bases, with 4 bases of the junction left unmatched. CDR1 is SQVTM, CDR2 ANQGSEA, per germline. CDR3 protein: CSGGREYEQYF. CDR3 sequence (DNA): TGCAGCGGTGGGAGGGAGTACGAGCAGTACTTC.

The genes are TRBV20-1 and TRBJ2-1, with 11 positions matching TRBD2. There are 14 residues in the CDR3. Germline V CDR1 and CDR2: DFQATT, SNEGSKA (reference sequence). V was pared by 5 bases and J by 8 bases, with 8 bases of the junction left unmatched. The CDR3 loop is CSAPFSLAGDEQFF. The CDR3 DNA follows: TGCAGTGCTCCCTTCTCACTAGCGGGGGATGAGCAGTTCTTC.

This clonotype was recorded at least ten times. The chain joins TRBV7-2 to TRBJ2-5, with D possibly called TRBD1 or TRBD2 (5 bases each). V lost 1 base to trimming and J lost 7 bases, with 10 bases between them. Per the germline V gene, CDR1 is SGHTA and CDR2 is FQGNSA. CDR3 length: 13 amino acids. The CDR3 coding sequence is TGTGCCAGCAGCTTAGGGGGGAAAGGGACCCAGTACTTC. Amino acids: CASSLGGKGTQYF.

J is TRBJ2-7 and V is TRBV6-2 or TRBV6-3; possible D gene TRBD1, 6 bases. V gave up 7 bases and J gave up 2 bases, with 15 bases separating them. The CDR3 is 14 residues long. Germline V gene lookup returns CDR1 MNHEY and CDR2 SVGEGT. The CDR3: CASNLGGQTYEQYF. In DNA form, the CDR3 reads TGTGCCAGCAACCTTGGCGGACAGACCTACGAGCAGTACTTC.

V and J are TRBV5-1 and TRBJ1-6; possible D gene TRBD1, 6 bases. Germline V CDR1 and CDR2: SGHRS, YFSETQ. Trimming shortened V by 1 base and J by 7 bases, and 12 bases separated the two germline ends. The CDR3 length is 15 residues. The CDR3 spells CASSLRGAENSPLHF. DNA for the CDR3: TGCGCCAGCAGCTTGCGGGGGGCGGAGAATTCACCCCTCCACTTT.

The gene calls are TRBV7-2 and TRBJ1-2; D gene ambiguous. The CDR3 totals 14 residues. Germline V CDR1 and CDR2: SGHTA, FQGNSA. The V and J ends lost 3 bases and 2 bases respectively, with 10 bases between them. This CDR3 reads CASSFRSRNYGYTF. In DNA, the CDR3 is TGTGCCAGCAGCTTTCGAAGCCGGAACTATGGCTACACCTTC. Using reference TRBV7-2 and TRBJ1-2 for the parts outside the CDR3, the full variable domain is GAGVSQSPSNKVTEKGKDVELRCDPISGHTALYWYRQSLGQGLEFLIYFQGNSAPDKSGLPSDRFSAERTGGSVSTLTIQRTQQEDSAVYLCASSFRSRNYGYTFGSGTRLTVV.

The rearrangement joins TRBV29-1 to TRBJ2-7, with no clear D. The germline gives CDR1 SQVTM, CDR2 ANQGSEA. The CDR3 length is 10 residues. Trimming took off 3 bases at V and 3 bases at J, with 3 bases between the two ends. This chain's CDR3 is CSVEDYEQYF. CDR3 DNA: TGCAGCGTTGAGGACTACGAGCAGTACTTC.

The V gene is TRBV6-5, the J gene TRBJ1-2; no definite D call. Germline V gene data show CDR1 as MNHEY and CDR2 as SVGAGI. V dropped 2 bases and J dropped 8 bases, with 12 bases sitting between them. The CDR3 totals 13 residues. The CDR3 spells CASSYRGARGYTF. Here the CDR3 DNA reads TGTGCCAGCAGTTACCGTGGAGCTCGCGGCTACACCTTC.

Only a few counts were recorded for this clonotype. The V gene is TRBV7-9, the J gene TRBJ2-1, with 8 bases aligning to TRBD1. V was clipped by 5 bases and J by 3 bases; unmatched bases: 6. Germline loops: CDR1 SEHNR, CDR2 FQNEAQ (reference sequence). CDR3 length equals 15 residues. The CDR3, as DNA: TGTGCCAGCAGCAACCGGGACAGGCTCTACAATGAGCAGTTCTTC. It yields the protein CASSNRDRLYNEQFF.

A few counts support this clonotype. This chain uses TRBV5-1 with TRBJ2-7, with D possibly being TRBD1 (5 bases). Trimming left V 0 bases short and J 3 bases short, with 10 bases between. The germline V gene encodes CDR1 SGHRS and CDR2 YFSETQ. The length of the CDR3 is 14 residues. CDR3 residues: CASSLGGRDYEQYF. The CDR3 DNA follows: TGCGCCAGCAGCTTGGGTGGCAGGGACTACGAGCAGTACTTC.

This clonotype has more than one count but fewer than ten. The chain carries TRBV20-1 and TRBJ1-2, with a weak D call TRBD1 (6 bases). The germline V and J ends were trimmed by 8 bases and 4 bases, with 11 bases remaining between them. Germline loops: CDR1 DFQATT, CDR2 SNEGSKA (reference sequence). The CDR3 spans 11 residues. CDR3 in DNA: TGCAGTTCGGACAGCCCCTATGGCTACACCTTC. It encodes CSSDSPYGYTF.

About this clonotype: Germline and junction disagree at one end, which may indicate a read error. The J gene is TRBJ2-5, the V gene TRBV25-1, with 8 bases that match TRBD1. The germline gives CDR1 MGHDK, CDR2 SYGVNS. The CDR3 contains 16 residues. Here the CDR3 reads CANSESGRGPLETQYF. The CDR3 DNA is TGTGCCAACAGTGAATCGGGCAGGGGGCCCCTAGAGACCCAGTACTTC.